The 5 T cell receptor beta chains given below trace back to one sample, sequenced in a study of cytomegalovirus exposure and HLA in healthy donors. The method was immunoSEQ multiplex PCR; TCRdb's version includes in-frame clones alone and lacks a portion of them. The sample lists about 130,000 clones, 89% occurring once. What was sequenced was PBMCs. The receptor source for this set is a woman aged 18-35 years in good health and CMV-seropositive.

This chain joins TRBV7-3 and TRBJ1-1; D remains unclear. In germline, CDR1 is SGHTA, CDR2 FQGTGA. The CDR3 is 13 residues long. The ends were cut back, 2 bases at V and 5 bases at J, with 9 bases in the middle. The CDR3 coding sequence is TGTGCCAGCAGCTTATATGTCGGGACTGAAGCTTTCTTT. It translates to CASSLYVGTEAFF.

The chain recombines TRBV10-1 with TRBJ2-5; a possible D gene is TRBD2 (5 bases). In germline, CDR1 is WNHNN, CDR2 SYGVQD (reference sequence). The CDR3 is 13 amino acids. V was pared by 5 bases and J by 3 bases, with 10 bases between. The CDR3 nucleotides read TGCGCCAGCAGTAAGGGAGAAAAAGAGACCCAGTACTTC. Translated, it gives CASSKGEKETQYF.

The CDR3 sequence is CASSQVLRGTQYF. DNA for the CDR3: TGCGCCAGCAGCCAAGTGCTCCGGGGGACCCAGTACTTC. The chain is built from TRBV4-1 and TRBJ2-5, with D tentatively TRBD2 (5 bases). The CDR3 sequence is 13 residues long. Germline V gene sequence: CDR1 MGHRA, CDR2 YSYEKL. V dropped 1 base and J dropped 7 bases, with 10 bases sitting between them.

The J gene is TRBJ2-7, the V gene TRBV6-5; 11 bases match TRBD1. Trimming took 6 bases from V and 2 from J; bases not matched to a gene: 6. Germline values: CDR1 MNHEY, CDR2 SVGAGI. This CDR3 has 15 amino acids. CDR3 loop: CASRRGTGGPYEQYF. The CDR3, as DNA: TGTGCCAGCAGACGGGGGACAGGGGGGCCCTACGAGCAGTACTTC.

The CDR3 here is CASSPLGLTEAFF. For the CDR3, the DNA is TGTGCCAGCTCACCACTGGGGCTGACTGAAGCTTTCTTT. The chain employs TRBV18 and TRBJ1-1, with D possibly matching TRBD1 (5 bases). The CDR3 runs to 13 residues. V was shortened by 1 base and J by 5 bases, with 8 bases between the two germline ends. Germline V gives CDR1 KGHSH, CDR2 LQKENI.